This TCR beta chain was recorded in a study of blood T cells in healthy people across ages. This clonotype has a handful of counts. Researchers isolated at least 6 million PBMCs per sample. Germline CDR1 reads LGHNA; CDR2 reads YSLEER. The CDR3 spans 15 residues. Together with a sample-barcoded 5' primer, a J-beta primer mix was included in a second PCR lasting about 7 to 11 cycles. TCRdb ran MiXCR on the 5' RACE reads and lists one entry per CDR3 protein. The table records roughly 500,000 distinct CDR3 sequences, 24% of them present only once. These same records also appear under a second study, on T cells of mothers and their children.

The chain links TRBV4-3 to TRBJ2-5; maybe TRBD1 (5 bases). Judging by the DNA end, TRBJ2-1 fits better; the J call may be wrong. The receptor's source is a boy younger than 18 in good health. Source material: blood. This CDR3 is CASSSRQGYYNEQFF. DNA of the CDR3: TGCGCCAGCAGTTCGAGGCAGGGATATTACAATGAGCAGTTCTTC.